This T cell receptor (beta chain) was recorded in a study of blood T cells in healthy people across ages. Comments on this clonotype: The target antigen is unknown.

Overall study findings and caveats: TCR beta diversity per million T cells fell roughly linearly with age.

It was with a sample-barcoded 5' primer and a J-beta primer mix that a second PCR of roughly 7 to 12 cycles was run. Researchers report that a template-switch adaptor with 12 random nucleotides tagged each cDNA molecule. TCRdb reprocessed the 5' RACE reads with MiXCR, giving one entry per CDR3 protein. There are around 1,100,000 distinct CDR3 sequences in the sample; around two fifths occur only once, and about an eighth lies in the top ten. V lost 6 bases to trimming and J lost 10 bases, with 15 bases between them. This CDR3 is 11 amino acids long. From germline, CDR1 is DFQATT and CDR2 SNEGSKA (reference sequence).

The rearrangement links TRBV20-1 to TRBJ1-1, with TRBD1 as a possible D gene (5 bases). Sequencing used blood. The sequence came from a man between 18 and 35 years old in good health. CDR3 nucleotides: TGCAGTGCCGCGGGGGGAACTCGAGCTTTCTTT. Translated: CSAAGGTRAFF.